A single sample is the source of the 8 T cell receptor beta chains below, sequenced in a study of regulatory T cells in long-lasting Graves disease. Time point: newly diagnosed GD, antithyroid drugs for less than 3 months. The TCR library used RNA extracted from PBMCs. TCR beta libraries were built with iRepertoire HTBI primers and Arm-PCR of CDR3 regions. TCRdb analysed the multiplex PCR reads with MiXCR anew, one entry per CDR3 protein. Of about 420,000 distinct CDR3 sequences in the sample, 15% to 20% were seen once. The same specimen was also included in a second study, on T cells in Graves' hyperthyroidism and ophthalmopathy.

The sequenced sample was peripheral blood mononuclear cells (PBMCs), obtained at new diagnosis, from a patient treated with antithyroid drugs. These receptor sequences come from a woman in her late teens or twenties with Graves disease.

This clonotype was seen ten or more times. The V call is TRBV7-9, the J call TRBJ2-1, with 8 bases aligning to TRBD2. The V gene end was trimmed by 3 bases and the J gene end by 7 bases; junction bases not matched to a gene: 5. Germline assignment: CDR1 SEHNR and CDR2 FQNEAQ (reference sequence). The CDR3 is 14 residues long. The CDR3 DNA is TGTGCCAGCAGCTTTGCGGGAGGAGGGAATGAGCAGTTCTTC. Translated, it gives CASSFAGGGNEQFF.

The chain recombines TRBV6-2 or TRBV6-3 with TRBJ2-7, with 8 bases matching TRBD2. Germline V gene data show CDR1 as MNHEY and CDR2 as SVGEGT. The CDR3 runs to 15 residues. The junction had 11 bases not matched to a gene; V was cut back by 6 bases and J by 4 bases. CDR3 residues: CASSQGDGRGYEQYF. In DNA, the CDR3 is TGTGCCAGCAGCCAAGGGGACGGGAGGGGGTACGAGCAGTACTTC.

This clonotype was detected ten times or more. J is TRBJ2-7 and V is TRBV11-2; 9 bases agree with TRBD2. The CDR3 has 15 amino acids. J gave up 2 bases and V 7 bases, and 9 bases lay outside the gene matches. Germline CDR1 reads SGHAT; CDR2 reads FQNNGV. The CDR3: CASTPLAGGPYEQYF. CDR3 in DNA: TGTGCCAGCACCCCACTCGCGGGAGGGCCCTACGAGCAGTACTTC.

This chain links TRBV7-2 with TRBJ2-1; D not resolved. The V gene lost 5 bases and the J gene lost 3 bases, with 11 bases spanning the gap. The CDR3 covers 14 residues. Germline assignment: CDR1 SGHTA and CDR2 FQGNSA. CDR3 residues: CASSPSSVYNEQFF. The CDR3 DNA reads as TGTGCCAGCAGCCCCTCGAGTGTCTACAATGAGCAGTTCTTC.

This chain joins TRBV6-2 or TRBV6-3 and TRBJ2-1; 7 bases agree with TRBD2. V lost 2 bases and J lost 4; bases outside the gene matches: 5. The CDR3 length is 15 residues. CDR1 and CDR2 from the germline V gene are MNHEY and SVGEGT. The CDR3 sequence is CASSYGGSLYNEQFF. The CDR3, as DNA: TGTGCCAGCAGTTACGGCGGGAGCCTTTACAATGAGCAGTTCTTC.

V usage is TRBV27 and J usage is TRBJ1-2, with a tentative D call TRBD1 (5 bases). The CDR3 loop spans 15 amino acids. Trimming removed 8 bases at V and 7 bases at J, with 23 bases between. Germline CDR1 MNHEY, CDR2 SMNVEV (reference sequence). CDR3 amino acids: CASPPTRVTTFGYTF. In DNA, the CDR3 is TGTGCCAGCCCACCCACCAGGGTCACGACGTTTGGCTACACCTTC.

This clonotype turned up a few times. The chain recombines TRBV5-1 with TRBJ2-3, with a weak D call TRBD2 (5 bases). V was cut by 7 bases and J by 3 bases, with 12 bases left in between. Germline loops: CDR1 SGHRS, CDR2 YFSETQ. CDR3 length equals 13 residues. The CDR3 region is CASGRERTDTQYF. As DNA, the CDR3 is TGCGCCAGCGGCCGAGAGCGGACAGATACGCAGTATTTT.

The sample holds many counts of this clonotype. The chain combines TRBV28 with TRBJ2-1, with 9 nucleotides matching TRBD1. The V and J ends lost 7 bases and 8 bases, in that order; junction bases with no gene match: 9. The CDR3 is 14 residues long. Germline CDR1 reads MDHEN; CDR2 reads SYDVKM. CDR3 protein: CASNRDREIYEQFF. As DNA, the CDR3 is TGTGCCAGCAACCGGGACAGGGAAATCTATGAGCAGTTCTTC.